A selection of T cell receptor beta chains follows, all from one sample in a study of T cell repertoires in cytomegalovirus infection. Using its own MiXCR run on the reads, TCRdb lists one record per CDR3 protein. Of more than 200,000 distinct CDR3 sequences in the sample, roughly 10% were seen once. The sample consisted of PBMCs. All receptors come from a human donor in good health (CMV status not recorded). Some clones in this sample may be carry-over from other donors' samples. The CDR3 runs from the conserved cysteine through the conserved F or W. The D gene is left open where the match is weak. Clone size is shown for a subset of rows, as once, few, many or a class of expanded clone.

.	16	TRBV4-3	TRBD1	TRBJ2-3	CASSQEMDRGWDTQYF	TGCGCCAGCAGCCAAGAAATGGACAGGGGTTGGGATACGCAGTATTTT
many	18	TRBV18	.	TRBJ1-2	CASSPPGFVPDPYYGYTF	TGTGCCAGCTCACCACCGGGGTTTGTGCCCGACCCGTACTATGGCTACACCTTC
.	16	TRBV5-8	.	TRBJ2-5	CASSPGSGQGQETQYF	TGTGCCAGCAGCCCCGGATCCGGACAAGGCCAAGAGACCCAGTACTTC
many	16	TRBV7-2	.	TRBJ1-5	CASSRSGAGTNQPQHF	TGTGCCAGCAGCCGTTCGGGGGCGGGTACCAATCAGCCCCAGCATTTT
many	20	TRBV5-6	TRBD1	TRBJ1-1	CASRFAPSGQGDYRRTEAFF	TGTGCCAGCAGATTTGCCCCAAGTGGACAGGGGGATTACAGGAGAACTGAAGCTTTCTTT
many	16	TRBV7-2	TRBD2	TRBJ2-3	CASSVQRGGSTDTQYF	TGTGCCAGCAGCGTTCAGCGGGGGGGATCGACAGATACGCAGTATTTT
many	16	TRBV20-1	.	TRBJ1-5	CSASSGGILWNQPQHF	TGCAGTGCTTCTTCCGGGGGGATTTTATGGAATCAGCCCCAGCATTTT
many	13	TRBV12-5	.	TRBJ2-4	CASGLDRLSIQYF	TGTGCTAGTGGTTTAGACAGGTTGAGCATTCAGTACTTC
few	14	TRBV29-1	.	TRBJ1-1	CSVDLGALNTEAFF	TGCAGCGTTGATCTAGGCGCTCTGAACACTGAAGCTTTCTTT
many	15	TRBV7-2	TRBD1	TRBJ1-6	CASSLEGQPNSPLHF	TGTGCCAGCAGCTTAGAGGGACAGCCCAATTCACCCCTCCACTTT
many	14	TRBV7-2	.	TRBJ2-7	CASSLRTQAYEQYF	TGTGCCAGCAGCTTACGTACCCAAGCCTACGAGCAGTACTTC
many	14	TRBV7-2	.	TRBJ2-2	CASSSPQGTGELFF	TGTGCCAGCAGCTCGCCCCAGGGCACCGGGGAGCTGTTTTTT
many	15	TRBV7-2	TRBD2	TRBJ2-7	CASSLATSGAYEQYF	TGTGCCAGCAGCTTGGCGACTAGCGGGGCCTACGAGCAGTACTTC
.	14	TRBV29-1	TRBD2	TRBJ2-2	CSVDGRANTGELFF	TGCAGCGTTGACGGGAGGGCGAACACCGGGGAGCTGTTTTTT
many	14	TRBV7-2	.	TRBJ1-2	CASSLDGRPYGYTF	TGTGCCAGCAGCTTAGACGGCCGGCCCTATGGCTACACCTTC
many	13	TRBV12-3/TRBV12-4	.	TRBJ2-1	CATSFPSRDEQFF	TGTGCCACCAGCTTTCCGTCTCGGGATGAGCAGTTCTTC
.	14	TRBV7-2	.	TRBJ1-1	CASSRGPQNTEAFF	TGTGCCAGCAGTCGAGGACCTCAGAACACTGAAGCTTTCTTT
many	15	TRBV7-8	.	TRBJ2-1	CASSGPGGAYNEQFF	TGTGCCAGCAGTGGGCCAGGGGGGGCCTACAATGAGCAGTTCTTC
.	13	TRBV12-3/TRBV12-4	.	TRBJ1-6	CASSFAGNSPLHF	TGTGCCAGCAGTTTCGCAGGGAATTCACCCCTCCACTTT
few	14	TRBV19	.	TRBJ1-2	CASKVLAGVDGYTF	TGTGCCAGTAAGGTCCTGGCAGGGGTGGATGGCTACACCTTC
.	16	TRBV12-3/TRBV12-4	TRBD1	TRBJ1-1	CASSFPGGGETTEAFF	TGTGCCAGCAGTTTCCCAGGGGGAGGGGAAACCACTGAAGCTTTCTTT
.	12	TRBV20-1	.	TRBJ1-5	CSASRLQQPQHF	TGCAGTGCTAGCAGGTTACAGCAGCCCCAGCATTTT
many	18	TRBV6-6	.	TRBJ2-4	CASSYGGVTGKSKNIQYF	TGTGCCAGCAGTTACGGAGGGGTGACAGGGAAGTCAAAAAACATTCAGTACTTC
few	12	TRBV28	.	TRBJ2-1	CASLPPRGEQFF	TGTGCCAGCCTACCTCCTCGGGGTGAGCAGTTCTTC
many	13	TRBV7-2	TRBD1	TRBJ1-2	CASSMGQGRDYTF	TGTGCCAGCAGTATGGGACAGGGAAGGGACTACACCTTC
many	16	TRBV7-2	.	TRBJ1-1	CASSLVQGFGKTEAFF	TGTGCCAGCAGCTTAGTACAGGGCTTCGGAAAAACTGAAGCTTTCTTT
many	13	TRBV28	TRBD1	TRBJ1-2	CASSNRGPGGYTF	TGTGCCAGCAGCAACAGGGGGCCAGGGGGCTACACCTTC
many	14	TRBV19	.	TRBJ2-1	CASSASVTYNEQFF	TGTGCCAGTAGCGCTAGCGTGACCTACAATGAGCAGTTCTTC
few	16	TRBV28	.	TRBJ2-6	CASSFMGDSGANVLTF	TGTGCCAGCAGCTTTATGGGGGACTCTGGGGCCAACGTCCTGACTTTC
.	15	TRBV28	.	TRBJ1-4	CASSLYSLINEKLFF	TGTGCCAGCAGTTTATACAGCCTAATTAATGAAAAACTGTTTTTT
many	14	TRBV5-1	TRBD1	TRBJ1-1	CASSLDRGRTEAFF	TGTGCCAGCAGCTTAGACAGGGGAAGAACTGAAGCTTTCTTT
many	15	TRBV7-2	TRBD2	TRBJ2-7	CASTIIAGGFREQYF	TGTGCCAGCACCATCATAGCGGGAGGTTTTCGGGAGCAGTACTTC
many	15	TRBV7-9	.	TRBJ1-1	CASSYTGTVNTEAFF	TGTGCCAGCAGCTATACCGGGACGGTGAACACTGAAGCTTTCTTT
many	15	TRBV7-2	.	TRBJ2-5	CASSLMAQPQETQYF	TGTGCCAGCAGCTTAATGGCACAGCCTCAAGAGACCCAGTACTTC
many	14	TRBV12-3/TRBV12-4	TRBD1	TRBJ1-1	CASSRQGTNTEAFF	TGTGCCAGCAGTAGACAGGGGACGAACACTGAAGCTTTCTTT
many	15	TRBV7-2	.	TRBJ2-3	CASSPRIRGTDTQYF	TGTGCCAGCAGCCCCCGCATCCGGGGGACAGATACGCAGTATTTT
many	16	TRBV7-2	.	TRBJ2-7	CASSLVSRFIEYEQYF	TGTGCCAGCAGCTTAGTTAGCAGGTTTATTGAATACGAGCAGTACTTC
few	14	TRBV12-3/TRBV12-4	.	TRBJ2-7	CASSLGQGRHEQYF	TGTGCCAGCAGTTTAGGGCAGGGAAGGCACGAGCAGTACTTC
few	14	TRBV28	TRBD1	TRBJ1-5	CASTLNRGNQPQHF	TGTGCCAGCACCTTAAACAGGGGGAATCAGCCCCAGCATTTT
many	16	TRBV7-6	.	TRBJ2-1	CASSPTSQPGNNEQFF	TGTGCCAGCAGCCCGACGTCCCAGCCCGGGAACAATGAGCAGTTCTTC
many	18	TRBV4-2	TRBD2	TRBJ2-7	CASSQGTHSSGSSYEQYF	TGTGCCAGCAGCCAAGGGACGCATAGCAGCGGGAGCTCCTACGAGCAGTACTTC
many	15	TRBV4-3	.	TRBJ1-3	CARLTRAGRGNTIYF	TGCGCCCGCCTGACCCGGGCAGGGCGAGGAAACACCATATATTTT
many	15	TRBV5-1	.	TRBJ1-1	CASSITGTVNTEAFF	TGCGCCAGCAGCATAACCGGGACTGTGAACACTGAAGCTTTCTTT
.	13	TRBV2	.	TRBJ1-2	CASSATAFGGYTF	TGTGCCAGCAGCGCTACGGCCTTTGGTGGCTACACCTTC
.	14	TRBV2	.	TRBJ1-5	CASSESGPNQPQHF	TGTGCCAGCAGTGAATCCGGCCCCAATCAGCCCCAGCATTTT
many	16	TRBV7-8	TRBD2	TRBJ2-7	CASSPRLAGGLYEQYF	TGTGCCAGCAGCCCGCGACTAGCGGGGGGACTCTACGAGCAGTACTTC
few	17	TRBV28	TRBD1	TRBJ1-5	CASSFQQGIGSNQPQHF	TGTGCCAGCAGTTTCCAACAGGGGATAGGGAGCAATCAGCCCCAGCATTTT
many	15	TRBV7-2	TRBD2	TRBJ2-7	CASSLEPSGVYEQYF	TGTGCCAGCAGCTTAGAGCCTAGCGGGGTCTACGAGCAGTACTTC